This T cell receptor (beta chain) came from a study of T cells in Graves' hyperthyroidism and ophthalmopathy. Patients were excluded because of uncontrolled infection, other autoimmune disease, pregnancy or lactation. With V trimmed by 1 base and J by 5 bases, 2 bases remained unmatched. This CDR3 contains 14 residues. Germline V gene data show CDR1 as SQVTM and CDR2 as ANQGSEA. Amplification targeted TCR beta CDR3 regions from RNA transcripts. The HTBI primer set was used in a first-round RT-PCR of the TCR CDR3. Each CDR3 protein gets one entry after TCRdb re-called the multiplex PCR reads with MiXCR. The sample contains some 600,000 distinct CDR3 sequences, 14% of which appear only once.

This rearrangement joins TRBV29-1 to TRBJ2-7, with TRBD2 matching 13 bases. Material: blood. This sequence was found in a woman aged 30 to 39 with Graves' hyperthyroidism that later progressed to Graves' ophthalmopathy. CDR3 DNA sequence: TGCAGCGTTGAAGGGACTAGCGGGAGCCACGAGCAGTACTTC. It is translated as CSVEGTSGSHEQYF.